This T cell receptor (beta chain) was captured in a study of post-analysis software for immune sequencing data. About the research overall: Relapsing-remitting, secondary progressive and progressive-relapsing forms made up the multiple sclerosis disease courses.

TCR beta libraries were prepared from cDNA with unique molecular identifiers. Via MiXCR, TCRdb re-called the PCR reads, giving one row per CDR3 protein. The repertoire holds 820,000 or so distinct CDR3 sequences, with about 57% as singletons. As concerns this clonotype: The antigen remains undetermined. The junction differs from germline at one of its ends, possibly a read error.

The study's findings and limits: Samples prepared in the same batch strongly co-clustered by F measure. People with multiple sclerosis had a significantly lower normalized Chao1 diversity than controls did. The five TRBV segments detected at higher frequency in patients than in controls included TRBV5-6, TRBV5-1 and TRBV20-1.

This CDR3 comprises 14 residues. The germline V gene has CDR1 SSHAT and CDR2 FNYEAQ (reference sequence). The sequence came from a girl aged 5 to 17 with multiple sclerosis. This chain uses TRBV7-7 with TRBJ2-3, with a possible D match to TRBD2 (6 bases). Sequencing was carried out using blood. CDR3 sequence reads: CASSLGLEEGTQYF. The CDR3, as DNA: TGTGCTAGCAGCTTAGGCTTGGAGGAGGGTACGCAGTATTTT.